The 17 T cell receptor beta chains below all came from one sample that was sequenced in a study of blood T cell repertoires in COVID-19. Sequencing was performed with immunoSEQ multiplex PCR; in TCRdb, only in-frame clones are kept and a portion is missing. The sample has hundreds of thousands of clones; roughly 80% are singletons. Sequenced material: peripheral blood. The source of these receptors is a woman of 80 years or more with acute or convalescent COVID-19.

The chain combines TRBV24-1 with TRBJ2-3; 11 nucleotides align to TRBD2. The CDR3 sequence is 16 residues long. Looked up from germline, CDR1 is KGHDR and CDR2 is SFDVKD. The V gene end was trimmed by 3 bases and the J gene end by 2 bases; junction bases not matched to a gene: 3. The CDR3 protein is CATSDTSGRLTDTQYF. The CDR3 region has the DNA TGTGCCACCAGTGATACTAGCGGGAGACTCACAGATACGCAGTATTTT.

This chain uses TRBV5-1 with TRBJ1-1; D is possibly TRBD1 (5 bases). In germline, CDR1 is SGHRS, CDR2 YFSETQ. The CDR3 spans 12 residues. V lost 0 bases, J lost 11 bases, and 11 bases lay in between. For the CDR3, the DNA is TGCGCCAGCAGCTTGGAACCCGGGGGGGCTTTCTTT. Its protein product is CASSLEPGGAFF.

The rearrangement uses TRBV7-8 and TRBJ2-3; 8 bases line up with TRBD1. CDR3 length: 14 amino acids. V was pared by 5 bases and J by 6 bases, with 7 bases of the junction left unmatched. Per germline, CDR1 SGHVS and CDR2 FQNEAQ. The CDR3 loop reads CASSGAGGIDTQYF. The CDR3, as DNA: TGTGCCAGCAGCGGGGCAGGGGGCATCGATACGCAGTATTTT.

The gene calls are TRBV2 and TRBJ1-4; the D is unclear. The CDR3 spans 15 residues. V gave up 4 bases and J gave up 1 base, with 10 bases separating them. Germline V CDR1 and CDR2: SNHLY, FYNNEI. The CDR3 DNA sequence: TGTGCCAGCAGTGTTAGACCGGGAACTAATGAAAAACTGTTTTTT. Protein: CASSVRPGTNEKLFF.

The V and J genes are TRBV4-1 and TRBJ2-2; D is undetermined. The V end was cut by 5 bases, the J end by 3 bases, with 13 bases between. The CDR3 length is 15 residues. From germline, CDR1 is MGHRA and CDR2 YSYEKL. DNA of the CDR3: TGCGCCAGCAGCATAGATTACAGTTACACCGGGGAGCTGTTTTTT. This gives the protein CASSIDYSYTGELFF.

The chain joins TRBV5-4 to TRBJ1-1; TRBD1 matches 9 bases. The CDR3 totals 14 residues. Trimming at V came to 6 bases and at J to 2 bases, leaving 5 bases not matched to a gene. Germline assignment: CDR1 SGHNT and CDR2 YYREEE (reference sequence). The CDR3 loop is CASTLGQGNTEAFF. The CDR3 DNA reads TGTGCCAGCACTCTGGGACAGGGCAACACTGAAGCTTTCTTT. The variable domain in full, completed from reference TRBV5-4 and TRBJ1-1, reads ETGVTQSPTHLIKTRGQQVTLRCSSQSGHNTVSWYQQALGQGPQFIFQYYREEENGRGNFPPRFSGLQFPNYSSELNVNALELDDSALYLCASTLGQGNTEAFFGQGTRLTVV.

The chain recombines TRBV4-1 with TRBJ2-5; TRBD2 matches 11 bases. In germline, CDR1 is MGHRA, CDR2 YSYEKL. Unmatched junction bases numbered 16, after V lost 6 bases and J lost 1 base. The CDR3 covers 19 residues. CDR3 protein: CASRTRRTSGPRIQETQYF. The CDR3 coding sequence is TGCGCCAGCAGGACAAGGAGGACTAGCGGGCCCAGAATCCAAGAGACCCAGTACTTC.

The chain joins TRBV6-1 to TRBJ2-5, with unresolved D. V was shortened by 2 bases and J by 5 bases, with 18 bases between the two germline ends. The germline CDR1 and CDR2 sequences are MNHNS and SASEGT. CDR3 length: 16 amino acids. This chain's CDR3 is CASSEHSRGGAETQYF. CDR3 coding DNA: TGTGCCAGCAGTGAACATTCCCGAGGCGGAGCGGAGACCCAGTACTTC.

Notes on this clone: This probably arose from a read error, given a far larger clone one base away. The same CDR3 arises from other DNA sequences in this sample as well. This rearrangement joins TRBV5-6 to TRBJ2-3; D is uncertain. Trimming removed 2 bases at V and 5 bases at J, with 3 bases between. The germline gives CDR1 SGHDT, CDR2 YYEEEE. The CDR3 covers 11 residues. CDR3 amino acids: CASSFGDTQYF. The CDR3 DNA is TGTGCCAGCAGCTTCGGAGATACGCAGTATTTT.

The chain recombines TRBV19 with TRBJ2-2; 7 nucleotides match TRBD1. V lost 7 bases, J lost 5 bases, and 16 bases stayed unmatched. The germline gives CDR1 LNHDA, CDR2 SQIVND (reference sequence). This CDR3 comprises 17 residues. The CDR3 nucleotides are TGTGCCAGTAAAATCCGTATTATGGTGGGACAGACCGGGGAGCTGTTTTTT. This codes for CASKIRIMVGQTGELFF.

The rearrangement joins TRBV3-1 (or the pseudogene TRBV3-2) to TRBJ2-3; 8 positions agree with TRBD2. Unmatched junction bases numbered 5, after V lost 1 base and J lost 5 bases. The CDR3 runs 15 residues. Germline V gives CDR1 LGHDT, CDR2 YNNKEL (reference sequence). The CDR3 sequence is CASSQVGGALDTQYF. DNA of the CDR3: TGTGCCAGCAGCCAAGTCGGGGGGGCCCTAGATACGCAGTATTTT.

The genes are TRBV27 and TRBJ1-3; weak D call: TRBD1 (6 bases). The CDR3 is made up of 16 amino acids. Germline V gives CDR1 MNHEY, CDR2 SMNVEV (reference sequence). V gave up 5 bases and J gave up 0 bases, with 14 bases separating them. The CDR3 loop reads CASSLSRDTSGNTIYF. CDR3 DNA sequence: TGTGCCAGCAGTCTCTCCCGGGACACCTCTGGAAACACCATATATTTT.

The chain combines TRBV11-2 with TRBJ2-1, with TRBD2 identical over 7 bases. V shed 1 base, J shed 5 bases, and the junction held 8 bases outside the gene matches. The CDR3 is 16 amino acids. Germline V CDR1 and CDR2: SGHAT, FQNNGV. The CDR3 spells CASSLVEASGHNEQFF. Written as DNA, the CDR3 is TGTGCCAGCAGCTTAGTTGAGGCTAGCGGCCACAATGAGCAGTTCTTC. Looking up the rest from reference TRBV11-2 and TRBJ2-1 gives the full variable domain: EAGVAQSPRYKIIEKRQSVAFWCNPISGHATLYWYQQILGQGPKLLIQFQNNGVVDDSQLPKDRFSAERLKGVDSTLKIQPAKLEDSAVYLCASSLVEASGHNEQFFGPGTRLTVL.

The V and J genes are TRBV5-1 and TRBJ2-1; TRBD2 matches 8 bases. The CDR3 covers 18 residues. The V segment lost 4 bases and the J segment 4 bases; nucleotides outside the gene matches: 16. Germline V CDR1 and CDR2: SGHRS, YFSETQ. CDR3 sequence reads: CASSRGGTGTRTYNEQFF. The CDR3 bases are TGCGCCAGCAGCCGCGGGGGAACCGGGACTAGAACATACAATGAGCAGTTCTTC.

The table lists this clone with a count of one. CDR3 residues: CASSHGTSNSYEQYF. The CDR3 coding sequence is TGTGCCAGCAGCCATGGGACTAGCAATTCCTACGAGCAGTACTTC. The V gene is TRBV7-9, the J gene TRBJ2-7; 9 bases align to TRBD2. The CDR3 contains 15 residues. Looked up from germline, CDR1 is SEHNR and CDR2 is FQNEAQ (reference sequence). V lost 5 bases, J lost 1 base, and 6 bases stayed unmatched.

The V and J genes are TRBV29-1 and TRBJ1-4; 7 bases map to TRBD1. Germline V gene data show CDR1 as SQVTM and CDR2 as ANQGSEA. J lost 6 bases, V lost 5 bases, and 3 bases had no gene match. The length of the CDR3 is 12 residues. CDR3 bases: TGCAGCGTTCGGACAGGCGATGAAAAACTGTTTTTT. It specifies CSVRTGDEKLFF.

For this clone: Within the sample, other DNA sequences also encode this same CDR3. The V call is TRBV10-2, the J call TRBJ2-5, with D unclear. Germline values: CDR1 WSHSY, CDR2 SAAADI. The V and J ends lost 0 bases and 2 bases respectively, with 7 bases between them. The CDR3 totals 14 residues. This CDR3 is CASSESRGQETQYF. The CDR3 DNA reads as TGCGCCAGCAGTGAGTCTCGCGGACAAGAGACCCAGTACTTC.